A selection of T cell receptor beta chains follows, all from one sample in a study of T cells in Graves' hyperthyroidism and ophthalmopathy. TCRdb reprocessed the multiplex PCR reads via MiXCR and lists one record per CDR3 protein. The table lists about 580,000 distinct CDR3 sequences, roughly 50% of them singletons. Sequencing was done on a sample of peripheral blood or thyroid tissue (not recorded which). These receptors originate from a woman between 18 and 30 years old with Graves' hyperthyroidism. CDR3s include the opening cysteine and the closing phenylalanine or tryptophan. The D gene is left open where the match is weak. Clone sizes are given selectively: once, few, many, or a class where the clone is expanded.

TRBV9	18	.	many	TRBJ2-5	CASSVEGDILLGKETQYF	TGTGCCAGCAGCGTAGAAGGGGACATTTTGTTGGGAAAAGAGACCCAGTACTTC
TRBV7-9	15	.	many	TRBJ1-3	CASNKREHSGNTIYF	TGTGCCAGCAATAAGAGGGAACACTCTGGAAACACCATATATTTT
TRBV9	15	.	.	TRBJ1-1	CASSVVAGGYNEAFF	TGTGCCAGCAGCGTAGTTGCGGGAGGGTACAATGAAGCTTTCTTT
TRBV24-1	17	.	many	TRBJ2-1	CATSDVDTPTAYNEQFF	TGTGCCACCAGTGACGTCGACACCCCGACGGCCTACAATGAGCAGTTCTTC
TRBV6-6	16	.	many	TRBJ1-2	CASSYLGTSNNYGYTF	TGTGCCAGCAGTTACCTGGGGACAAGTAATAACTATGGCTACACCTTC
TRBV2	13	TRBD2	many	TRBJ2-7	CASSVELAGEQYF	TGTGCCAGCAGTGTCGAACTAGCGGGTGAGCAGTACTTC
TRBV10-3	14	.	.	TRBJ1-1	CAITGKAGAREAFF	TGTGCCATCACTGGGAAAGCAGGGGCTCGTGAAGCTTTCTTT
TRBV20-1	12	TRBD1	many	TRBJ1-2	CSARTGGNGYTF	TGCAGTGCTAGGACAGGGGGTAATGGCTACACCTTC
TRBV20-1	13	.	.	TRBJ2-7	CSARAPTGNEQYF	TGCAGTGCTAGAGCTCCCACGGGGAATGAGCAGTACTTC
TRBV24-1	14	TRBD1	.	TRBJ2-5	CATSEATGMETQYF	TGTGCCACCAGTGAAGCGACAGGGATGGAGACCCAGTACTTC
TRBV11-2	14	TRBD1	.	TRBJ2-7	CASSGGTASYEQYF	TGTGCCAGCAGCGGTGGGACAGCTTCCTACGAGCAGTACTTC
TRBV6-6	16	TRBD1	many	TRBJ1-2	CASSNFLGQGAHGYTF	TGTGCCAGCAGTAACTTTCTGGGGCAGGGGGCACATGGCTACACCTTC
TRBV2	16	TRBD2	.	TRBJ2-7	CASSTGLAGTPYEQYF	TGTGCCAGCAGTACGGGACTAGCGGGAACACCCTACGAGCAGTACTTC
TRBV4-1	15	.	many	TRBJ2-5	CASGSMAKGKETQYF	TGCGCCAGCGGATCAATGGCTAAGGGCAAAGAGACCCAGTACTTC
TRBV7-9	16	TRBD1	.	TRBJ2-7	CASSFLEQGTVYEQYF	TGTGCCAGCAGCTTCCTGGAACAAGGGACAGTATACGAGCAGTACTTC
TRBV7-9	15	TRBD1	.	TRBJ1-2	CASSLESGQGGGYTF	TGTGCCAGCAGCTTGGAGTCGGGACAGGGAGGTGGCTACACCTTC
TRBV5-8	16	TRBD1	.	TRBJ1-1	CASSPGQGVGNTEAFF	TGTGCCAGCAGCCCGGGACAGGGGGTTGGAAACACTGAAGCTTTCTTT
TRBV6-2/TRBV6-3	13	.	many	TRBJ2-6	CASIKNGANVLTF	TGTGCCAGCATCAAGAATGGGGCCAACGTCCTGACTTTC
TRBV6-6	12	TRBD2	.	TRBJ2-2	CAGGLARNKLFF	TGTGCCGGGGGACTAGCCCGGAACAAGCTGTTTTTT
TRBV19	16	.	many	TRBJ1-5	CASSHGRNPSNQPQHF	TGTGCCAGTAGTCATGGACGCAACCCCAGCAATCAGCCCCAGCATTTT
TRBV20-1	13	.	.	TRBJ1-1	CSASLRGGTEAFF	TGCAGTGCTAGTCTGCGGGGAGGGACTGAAGCTTTCTTT
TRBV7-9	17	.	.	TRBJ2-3	CASSQHPLDRTTDTQYF	TGTGCCAGCAGCCAACACCCTCTAGACCGGACCACAGATACGCAGTATTTT
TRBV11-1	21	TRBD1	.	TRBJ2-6	CASSLGIGYGQGARGANVLTF	TGTGCCAGCAGCTTAGGTATCGGCTACGGACAGGGGGCGCGTGGGGCCAACGTCCTGACTTTC
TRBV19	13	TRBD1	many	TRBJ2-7	CASDPGQGYEQYF	TGTGCCAGTGACCCGGGACAGGGTTACGAGCAGTACTTC
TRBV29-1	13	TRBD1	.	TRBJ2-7	CSVGSSRGNEQYF	TGCAGCGTAGGCTCCAGCAGGGGGAACGAGCAGTACTTC
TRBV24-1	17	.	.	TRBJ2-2	CASSSGESGANTGELFF	TGTGCCAGCAGTTCAGGGGAAAGCGGAGCGAACACCGGGGAGCTGTTTTTT
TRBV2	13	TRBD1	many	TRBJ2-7	CASSVNRGNEQYF	TGTGCCAGCAGCGTAAACAGGGGGAACGAGCAGTACTTC
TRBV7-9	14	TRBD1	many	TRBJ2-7	CASSFGTGHYEQYF	TGTGCCAGCAGCTTCGGGACAGGACACTACGAGCAGTACTTC
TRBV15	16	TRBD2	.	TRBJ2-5	CATRGSGRAGTDTQYF	TGTGCCACCAGGGGTAGCGGGAGGGCCGGCACAGATACGCAGTACTTC
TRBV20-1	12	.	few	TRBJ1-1	CSARVYGFQAFF	TGCAGTGCTAGAGTTTATGGATTTCAAGCTTTCTTT
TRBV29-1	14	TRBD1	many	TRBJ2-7	CSVESETGGREQYF	TGCAGCGTTGAATCCGAGACAGGGGGTCGCGAGCAGTACTTC
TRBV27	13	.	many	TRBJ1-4	CASSLFPGEKLFF	TGTGCCAGCAGTTTATTTCCGGGTGAAAAACTGTTTTTT
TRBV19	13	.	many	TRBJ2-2	CASSMEGNGELFF	TGTGCCAGTAGTATGGAGGGTAACGGGGAGCTGTTTTTT
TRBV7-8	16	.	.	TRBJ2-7	CASSTSQDSSYNEQYF	TGTGCCAGCAGCACATCGCAGGACTCTTCCTACAATGAGCAGTACTTC
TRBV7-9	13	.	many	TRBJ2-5	CASSSPGFETQYF	TGTGCCAGCAGCTCTCCAGGATTCGAGACCCAGTACTTC
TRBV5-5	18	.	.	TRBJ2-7	CASSLVGTSRGATYEQYF	TGTGCCAGCAGCTTGGTGGGGACCTCTAGGGGGGCAACCTACGAGCAGTACTTC
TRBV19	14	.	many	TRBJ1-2	CASTITGTNYGYTF	TGTGCCAGTACGATTACGGGGACTAACTATGGCTACACCTTC